Shown below are 15 T cell receptor beta chains from a single sample sequenced in a study of T cells after yellow fever vaccination. TCRdb fed the 5' RACE reads into MiXCR, producing one record per CDR3 protein. The sample records approximately 24,000 distinct CDR3 sequences, 4.5% to 6% being singletons. Sequencing was performed on PBMCs, either bulk or a sorted T-cell subset (CD4+, CD8+, memory, or dextramer-sorted; not recorded which), taken 15 days after the yellow fever booster vaccination. The origin of the receptors is a man aged 25-45 years who received the YFV17D yellow fever vaccine.

The sample holds many counts of this clonotype. The chain combines TRBV15 with TRBJ1-1; D call uncertain. Germline CDR1 reads LNHNV; CDR2 reads YYDKDF (reference sequence). CDR3 length: 13 amino acids. V dropped 1 base and J dropped 2 bases, with 5 bases sitting between them. This CDR3 is CATSRVGNTEAFF. CDR3 nucleotides: TGTGCCACCAGCAGAGTCGGAAACACTGAAGCTTTCTTT.

This clonotype was seen at least ten times. The chain employs TRBV6-2 or TRBV6-3 and TRBJ2-2; 11 positions agree with TRBD2. The CDR3 has 17 residues. Germline CDR1 reads MNHEY; CDR2 reads SVGEGT. V was pared by 5 bases and J by 2 bases, with 7 bases of the junction left unmatched. The CDR3, as DNA: TGTGCCAGCAGTAGTCTAGCGGGAGGCCTCAACACCGGGGAGCTGTTTTTT. This codes for CASSSLAGGLNTGELFF.

The rearrangement uses TRBV7-3 and TRBJ2-1, with 8 bases lining up with TRBD2. This CDR3 is 19 amino acids long. Trimming at V came to 11 bases and at J to 15 bases, leaving 36 bases not matched to a gene. Germline V CDR1 and CDR2: SGHTA, FQGTGA. The CDR3 loop is CAFSLWLRAGGTKKRSLFF. In DNA form, the CDR3 reads TGTGCCTTCAGCTTGTGGTTAAGGGCGGGAGGCACCAAGAAACGGTCCCTGTTCTTC.

The J gene is TRBJ2-1, the V gene TRBV18; D perhaps matches TRBD2 (6 bases). The CDR3 has 16 residues. Germline assignment: CDR1 KGHSH and CDR2 LQKENI. V was clipped by 4 bases and J by 5 bases, with 18 bases between them. The CDR3 is CASSLSTGTWDNEQFF. The CDR3 bases are TGTGCCAGCTCACTCTCCACCGGGACTTGGGACAATGAGCAGTTCTTC.

At least ten counts were recorded for this clonotype. This chain connects TRBV12-3 or TRBV12-4 to TRBJ1-1; D possibly corresponds to TRBD1 (6 bases). V lost 3 bases and J lost 5, with 13 bases in between. There are 14 residues in the CDR3. The CDR3 loop is CASSFFLTGTEAFF. CDR3 sequence (DNA): TGTGCCAGCAGTTTTTTCCTGACAGGTACTGAAGCTTTCTTT.

There are many counts of this clonotype. The chain joins TRBV29-1 to TRBJ2-5; TRBD1 might be the D (5 bases). Between the trimmed V and J ends, which lost 5 bases and 2 bases, there was a span of 9 bases. Germline V lookup: CDR1 SQVTM, CDR2 ANQGSEA. The CDR3 sequence is 12 residues long. CDR3 loop: CSVNRQQETQYF. Here the CDR3 DNA reads TGCAGCGTTAACCGACAGCAAGAGACCCAGTACTTC.

This clonotype was recorded at least ten times. The chain uses TRBV11-2 and TRBJ2-7, with 12 nucleotides matching TRBD2. From germline, CDR1 is SGHAT and CDR2 FQNNGV. Trimming at V came to 1 base and at J to 6 bases, leaving 4 bases not matched to a gene. The CDR3 runs 15 residues. The CDR3 nucleotides read TGTGCCAGCAGCTTAGTTCTAGCGGGAGGGTTCGAGCAGTACTTC. Translated: CASSLVLAGGFEQYF. Drawing the rest from reference TRBV11-2 and TRBJ2-7, the complete variable domain is EAGVAQSPRYKIIEKRQSVAFWCNPISGHATLYWYQQILGQGPKLLIQFQNNGVVDDSQLPKDRFSAERLKGVDSTLKIQPAKLEDSAVYLCASSLVLAGGFEQYFGPGTRLTVT.

This clonotype was seen only once. Possible read error: a much larger clone is one base away. This chain uses TRBV4-2 with TRBJ2-4, with TRBD2 as a possible D gene (5 bases). Germline CDR1 LGHNA, CDR2 YNFKEQ. This CDR3 spans 20 amino acids. CDR3 in amino acids: CASGQMTAGHAKLAKNIQYF. CDR3 nucleotide sequence: TGTGCCAGCGGCCAAATGACCGCGGGCCATGCTAAACTAGCCAAAAACATTCAGTACTTC.

This clonotype was seen ten or more times. The CDR3: CAWRLAGGGDEQFF. The CDR3 region has the DNA TGTGCCTGGCGACTAGCGGGAGGAGGGGATGAGCAGTTCTTC. The V call is TRBV30, the J call TRBJ2-1, with TRBD2 identical over 13 bases. V was clipped by 5 bases and J by 8 bases; unmatched bases: 6. This CDR3 comprises 14 residues. Germline V gene lookup returns CDR1 GTSNPN and CDR2 SVGIG (reference sequence).

This clonotype was picked up one time. A read error may explain this, as a much larger clone is one base away. The chain is built from TRBV7-2 and TRBJ2-3; 9 bases map to TRBD2. The CDR3 has 16 amino acids. Per germline, CDR1 SGHTA and CDR2 FQGNSA. The CDR3 DNA sequence: TGTGCCTGCAGCTTAGGCGGGAGGGCGTTCACAGATACGCAGTATTTT. Translation: CACSLGGRAFTDTQYF. The full variable domain, in which reference TRBV7-2 and TRBJ2-3 provide the parts outside the CDR3, is GAGVSQSPSNKVTEKGKDVELRCDPISGHTALYWYRQSLGQGLEFLIYFQGNSAPDKSGLPSDRFSAERTGGSVSTLTIQRTQQEDSAVYLCACSLGGRAFTDTQYFGPGTRLTVL.

There are many counts of this clonotype. The rearrangement uses TRBV4-3 and TRBJ1-5, with no clear D. Germline V gene lookup returns CDR1 LGHNA and CDR2 YSLEER. This CDR3 is 17 amino acids long. V lost 0 bases and J 0 bases, leaving 12 bases between the germline ends. CDR3 nucleotides: TGCGCCAGCAGCCAAGATCCCCAAGGATATAGCAATCAGCCCCAGCATTTT. It translates to CASSQDPQGYSNQPQHF.

This clonotype was recorded many times. The V gene is TRBV5-6, the J gene TRBJ2-3, with D perhaps matching TRBD2 (6 bases). V was cut by 5 bases and J by 3 bases, with 13 bases left in between. Germline CDR1 is SGHDT and CDR2 is YYEEEE. The CDR3 runs to 14 residues. CDR3 protein: CASRTSRRTDTQYF. The DNA for the CDR3 is TGTGCCAGCAGGACTAGTAGGAGAACAGATACGCAGTATTTT.

This clonotype was counted at least ten times. The V and J genes are TRBV5-4 and TRBJ2-7; TRBD1 is a possible D gene (5 bases). The CDR3 length is 13 residues. Germline CDR1 is SGHNT and CDR2 is YYREEE (reference sequence). Trimming shortened V by 3 bases and J by 3 bases, and 10 bases separated the two germline ends. The chain's CDR3 is CASSSARDYEQYF. CDR3 DNA: TGTGCCAGCAGCTCTGCCAGGGACTACGAGCAGTACTTC.

This clonotype was seen repeatedly, ten times or more. In DNA form, the CDR3 reads TGTGCCAGCAGCCCAAGGGGGGGGCGATTGAGCGAGCAGTACTTC. Its translation: CASSPRGGRLSEQYF. The V call is TRBV7-2, the J call TRBJ2-7, with D maybe TRBD2 (7 bases). From germline, CDR1 is SGHTA and CDR2 FQGNSA. The CDR3 runs to 15 residues. Trimming stripped 5 bases from V and 6 bases from J, with 20 bases between.

This clonotype was observed at least ten times. The chain employs TRBV18 and TRBJ1-1; TRBD1 agrees at 7 bases. Germline lookup yields CDR1 KGHSH and CDR2 LQKENI. This CDR3 is 14 amino acids long. Trimming took 7 bases from V and 0 from J; bases not matched to a gene: 5. The CDR3, as DNA: TGTGCCAGCTTTACCGGGACAGTGAACACTGAAGCTTTCTTT. Protein: CASFTGTVNTEAFF.